Each of the 11 T cell receptor beta chains below was sequenced from the same sample in a study of T cell repertoires in cytomegalovirus infection. TCRdb used MiXCR to reprocess the reads, holding one entry per CDR3 protein. The table records 300,000 to 400,000 distinct CDR3 sequences, almost 30% of them present only once. What these receptors recognize is not known. The sample was cultured PBMCs, taken from culture after CMV antigen stimulation. Receptor source: a human donor in good health (CMV status not recorded). Some clones in this sample may be carry-over from other donors' samples.

The rearrangement joins TRBV4-2 to TRBJ2-1; 12 bases fit TRBD2. CDR3 length: 17 residues. V lost 1 base and J lost 4; bases outside the gene matches: 5. Germline V gene data show CDR1 as LGHNA and CDR2 as YNFKEQ. CDR3 nucleotide sequence: TGTGCCAGCAGCCAAGCGGGGGGACTAGCGGGTTACAATGAGCAGTTCTTC. This gives the protein CASSQAGGLAGYNEQFF.

This clonotype was found a few times. The chain combines TRBV4-2 with TRBJ2-3; D ambiguous. The germline V and J ends were trimmed by 0 bases and 1 base, with 8 bases remaining between them. Germline-derived CDR1 and CDR2 are LGHNA and YNFKEQ. The CDR3 spans 15 residues. The CDR3 DNA reads TGTGCCAGCAGCCAAGATGGCGGCGGCACAGATACGCAGTATTTT. Amino acids: CASSQDGGGTDTQYF.

This clonotype was counted only a few times. The CDR3 DNA sequence: TGTGCCAGCAGTGCCACAGGGCAGGAGGGCACAGATACGCAGTATTTT. The encoded protein is CASSATGQEGTDTQYF. The rearrangement joins TRBV6-5 to TRBJ2-3, with D maybe TRBD1 (6 bases). The CDR3 sequence is 16 residues long. The germline gives CDR1 MNHEY, CDR2 SVGAGI. Trimming removed 5 bases from V and 1 base from J, with 16 bases in between.

The chain has TRBV7-8 and TRBJ2-3; 15 bases line up with TRBD2. This CDR3 is 14 amino acids long. Germline-derived CDR1 and CDR2 are SGHVS and FQNEAQ. The trim removed 8 bases at V and 4 bases at J, leaving 1 base unmatched. DNA for the CDR3: TGTGCCAGCGGACTAGCGGGAGGGCCAGATACGCAGTATTTT. Translating it yields CASGLAGGPDTQYF. The whole variable domain, remainder taken from reference TRBV7-8 and TRBJ2-3, is GAGVSQSPRYKVAKRGQDVALRCDPISGHVSLFWYQQALGQGPEFLTYFQNEAQLDKSGLPSDRFFAERPEGSVSTLKIQRTQQEDSAVYLCASGLAGGPDTQYFGPGTRLTVL.

This clonotype was seen more than once but under ten times. In DNA, the CDR3 is TGTGCCAGCAGTGCGGGACAGGTGAAGAACACTGAAGCTTTCTTT. This translates into CASSAGQVKNTEAFF. The chain carries TRBV6-1 and TRBJ1-1; 8 bases are shared with TRBD1. Trimming at V came to 4 bases and at J to 1 base, leaving 5 bases not matched to a gene. The CDR3 length is 15 residues. Germline lookup yields CDR1 MNHNS and CDR2 SASEGT.

The chain couples TRBV7-8 to TRBJ1-5; no clear D. V was trimmed by 5 bases and J by 4 bases, leaving 6 bases between them. The CDR3 totals 12 residues. Germline V CDR1 and CDR2: SGHVS, FQNEAQ. Here the CDR3 DNA reads TGTGCCAGCAGCGCGCGTAATCAGCCCCAGCATTTT. Translation gives CASSARNQPQHF.

This clonotype was observed many times. The CDR3 reads CAMRTSGNNEQFF. The CDR3 region has the DNA TGTGCCATGAGGACTAGCGGGAACAATGAGCAGTTCTTC. This chain connects TRBV10-3 to TRBJ2-1; 12 bases fit TRBD2. Germline V gives CDR1 ENHRY, CDR2 SYGVKD. This CDR3 comprises 13 residues. The V segment lost 9 bases and the J segment 5 bases; nucleotides outside the gene matches: 2.

This rearrangement joins TRBV12-3 or TRBV12-4 to TRBJ1-1; 8 nucleotides align to TRBD1. The CDR3 consists of 16 residues. Trimming at V came to 7 bases and at J to 0 bases, leaving 10 bases not matched to a gene. CDR3 amino acids: CASTPGQGGLNTEAFF. The CDR3 DNA reads as TGTGCCAGCACCCCCGGACAGGGCGGCTTGAACACTGAAGCTTTCTTT.

Many counts were recorded for this clonotype. The V gene is TRBV7-2, the J gene TRBJ1-6; D unclear. V lost 1 base and J lost 10, with 14 bases in between. CDR1 is SGHTA, CDR2 FQGNSA, per germline. The CDR3 totals 15 residues. CDR3 sequence reads: CASSLDKGRGSPLHF. CDR3 DNA: TGTGCCAGCAGCTTAGACAAGGGAAGAGGGTCACCCCTCCACTTT.

V and J are TRBV6-8 and TRBJ1-5, with a possible D match to TRBD1 (5 bases). Per the germline V gene, CDR1 is MNHGY and CDR2 is SAAAGT. CDR3 length: 14 amino acids. Trimming left V 6 bases short and J 7 bases short, with 16 bases between. CDR3 coding DNA: TGTGCCAGCAGCCGGAACAGGTCTCAGCAGCCCCAGCATTTT. Residues: CASSRNRSQQPQHF.

The chain carries TRBV19 and TRBJ2-5; 11 nucleotides match TRBD2. The CDR3 has 15 amino acids. Germline CDR1 reads LNHDA; CDR2 reads SQIVND (reference sequence). V trimming: 6 bases; J trimming: 4 bases; junction bases outside the gene matches: 7. The CDR3 loop reads CASRPLAGDAETQYF. Written as DNA, the CDR3 is TGTGCCAGTAGGCCACTAGCGGGAGATGCAGAGACCCAGTACTTC.